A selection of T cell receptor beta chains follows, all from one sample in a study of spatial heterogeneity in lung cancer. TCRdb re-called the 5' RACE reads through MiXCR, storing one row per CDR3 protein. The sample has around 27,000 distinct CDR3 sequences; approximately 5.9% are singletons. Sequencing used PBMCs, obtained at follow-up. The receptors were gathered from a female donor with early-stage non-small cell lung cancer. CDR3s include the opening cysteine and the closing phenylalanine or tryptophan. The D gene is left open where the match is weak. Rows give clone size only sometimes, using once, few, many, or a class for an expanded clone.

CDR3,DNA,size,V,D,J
CASRGTGYNQPQHF,TGTGCCAGCAGGGGGACGGGTTACAATCAGCCCCAGCATTTT,medium-sized,TRBV28,NA,TRBJ1-5
CTSSPARTRVYEQFF,TGCACCAGCAGCCCCGCCAGGACTAGGGTTTATGAGCAGTTCTTC,many,TRBV1,NA,TRBJ2-1
CSAPWIGGADYGYTF,TGCAGTGCCCCCTGGATAGGCGGGGCGGACTATGGCTACACCTTC,many,TRBV20-1,NA,TRBJ1-2
CASSQQTGAGNTIYF,TGCGCCAGCAGCCAACAGACAGGGGCAGGAAACACCATATATTTT,many,TRBV4-3,TRBD1,TRBJ1-3
CASRSGPGTDTQYF,TGTGCCAGCAGATCGGGACCTGGCACAGATACGCAGTATTTT,many,TRBV9,NA,TRBJ2-3
CASSLLPSTGGSTRYEQYF,TGCGCCAGCAGCTTGCTCCCATCCACAGGGGGCTCGACCCGCTACGAGCAGTACTTC,many,TRBV5-1,TRBD1,TRBJ2-7
CASSLEQPGETQYF,TGTGCCAGCAGCTTGGAACAGCCGGGGGAGACCCAGTACTTC,NA,TRBV5-4,NA,TRBJ2-5
CASRKRNNSPLHF,TGTGCCAGCAGGAAACGAAATAATTCACCCCTCCACTTT,NA,TRBV27,NA,TRBJ1-6
CASRQRTGSYSGVQETQYF,TGTGCCAGCAGGCAAAGGACAGGGTCGTATTCCGGCGTACAAGAGACCCAGTACTTC,many,TRBV5-8,TRBD1,TRBJ2-5
CASSYGLEKLFF,TGTGCCAGCAGCTACGGCCTTGAAAAACTGTTTTTT,many,TRBV7-2,NA,TRBJ1-4
CATSRDRGQGRETQYF,TGTGCCACCAGCAGAGATCGAGGACAGGGCCGAGAGACCCAGTACTTC,many,TRBV15,TRBD1,TRBJ2-5
CSARAPGLAVVDTQYF,TGCAGTGCTAGAGCCCCGGGACTAGCGGTGGTAGATACGCAGTATTTT,many,TRBV20-1,TRBD2,TRBJ2-3
CASSPSSAGEQYF,TGTGCCAGCAGCCCGAGCTCGGCGGGCGAGCAGTACTTC,many,TRBV7-2,NA,TRBJ2-7
CASRLAGGRGGSTDTQYF,TGTGCCAGTCGCCTCGCGGGGGGGCGAGGTGGTAGCACAGATACGCAGTATTTT,many,TRBV19,TRBD2,TRBJ2-3
CATSENYSPLHF,TGTGCCACCTCCGAGAATTATTCACCCCTCCACTTT,NA,TRBV6-1,NA,TRBJ1-6
CASSVKQGSSTDTQYF,TGTGCCAGCAGCGTTAAGCAGGGGTCTAGCACAGATACGCAGTATTTT,many,TRBV9,NA,TRBJ2-3
CSAITSGRGYNEQFF,TGCAGCGCCATTACTAGCGGGAGGGGTTACAATGAGCAGTTCTTC,many,TRBV29-1,TRBD2,TRBJ2-1
CASSFNRLETQYF,TGTGCCAGCAGTTTCAACAGATTAGAGACCCAGTACTTC,NA,TRBV12-3/TRBV12-4,NA,TRBJ2-5
CASSSAVDTQYF,TGTGCCAGCAGTAGCGCCGTGGATACGCAGTATTTT,many,TRBV28,NA,TRBJ2-3
CASSGGLAGVHNEQFF,TGTGCCAGCAGCGGTGGACTAGCGGGAGTCCACAATGAGCAGTTCTTC,many,TRBV5-6,TRBD2,TRBJ2-1
CASSTDSDVYGYTF,TGTGCCAGCAGCACGGACAGCGACGTCTACGGCTACACCTTC,many,TRBV7-8,NA,TRBJ1-2
CASSLGDWAEAFF,TGCGCCAGCAGCTTAGGCGATTGGGCTGAAGCTTTCTTT,many,TRBV5-1,NA,TRBJ1-1
CATSRESNTEAFF,TGTGCCACCTCGAGGGAGTCGAACACTGAAGCTTTCTTT,few,TRBV2,NA,TRBJ1-1
CATMGGEETQYF,TGTGCCACCATGGGAGGGGAAGAGACCCAGTACTTC,many,TRBV24-1,TRBD2,TRBJ2-5
CSASQSGDSNQPQHF,TGCAGTGCTAGTCAGTCAGGGGATAGCAATCAGCCCCAGCATTTT,few,TRBV20-1,NA,TRBJ1-5